Following are 2 T cell receptor beta chains from one sample sequenced in a study of immune heterogeneity within non-small cell lung tumors. Multiplex PCR (32 V and 13 J primers) was used to amplify the TCR beta CDR3. TCRdb called the multiplex PCR reads again in MiXCR, with one record for every CDR3 protein. The table includes fewer than 4,500 distinct CDR3 sequences, under 30% detected once. For each sample, template was about 550 ng of bulk tumor genomic DNA. The authors collected several far-apart biopsies from each primary tumor during surgery. These patients got curative surgery after being newly diagnosed with untreated non-small cell lung cancer. Sequences were obtained from lung tumor tissue. The receptors derive from a man over 45 with non-small cell lung cancer.

To note about this clonotype: Just one base apart from a much larger clone, this may be a read error. The chain has TRBV7-8 and TRBJ2-3, with D perhaps matching TRBD1 (5 bases). The CDR3 contains 13 residues. Germline CDR1 reads SGHVS; CDR2 reads FQNEAQ. CDR3 loop: CANSLDQGDTQYF. The CDR3 DNA is TGTGCCAACAGCTTAGATCAGGGAGATACGCAGTATTTT.

This clonotype ranks as medium-sized. This chain links TRBV28 with TRBJ1-6; 9 nucleotides agree with TRBD1. The junction had 12 bases not matched to a gene; V was cut back by 6 bases and J by 6 bases. Germline CDR1 reads MDHEN; CDR2 reads SYDVKM. There are 17 residues in the CDR3. Here the CDR3 reads CASSVPGQGMFNSPLHF. The CDR3 DNA follows: TGTGCCAGCAGCGTGCCGGGACAGGGAATGTTTAATTCACCCCTCCACTTT.